The 24 T cell receptor beta chains listed next were all sequenced from one sample in a study of cytomegalovirus exposure and HLA in healthy donors. The PCR ran on 60 Vbeta and 13 Jbeta primers. Profiled with immunoSEQ multiplex PCR; TCRdb holds only in-frame clones, not every one. This table has approximately 100,000 clones, 60% to 75% appearing once. The specimen sequenced was PBMCs. These receptors all stem from a woman aged 40 to 50 in good health and CMV-seronegative.

The chain is built from TRBV13 and TRBJ1-6; 7 nucleotides agree with TRBD1. This CDR3 is 18 amino acids long. Trimming at V came to 5 bases and at J to 5 bases, leaving 15 bases not matched to a gene. Germline CDR1 is PRHDT and CDR2 is FYEKMQ (reference sequence). In DNA form, the CDR3 reads TGTGCCAGCAGCCTACGTCAGACAGGGTGGACCAATAATTCACCCCTCCACTTT. It translates to CASSLRQTGWTNNSPLHF.

The chain has TRBV5-1 and TRBJ2-5; TRBD1 agrees at 7 bases. The CDR3 sequence is 14 residues long. Germline V lookup: CDR1 SGHRS, CDR2 YFSETQ. V lost 0 bases and J lost 7; bases outside the gene matches: 6. Written as DNA, the CDR3 is TGCGCCAGCAGCTTGGACAGGGGTTGGGGGACCCAGTACTTC. Its translation: CASSLDRGWGTQYF.

The V call is TRBV2, the J call TRBJ1-2; D may be TRBD1 (6 bases). V shed 5 bases and J shed 8 bases, with 21 bases lying between them. The CDR3 has 15 amino acids. The germline CDR1 and CDR2 sequences are SNHLY and FYNNEI. DNA of the CDR3: TGTGCCAGCAGTTCCTTTACAGGGCACTCGGAGGGCTACACCTTC. This encodes CASSSFTGHSEGYTF.

The chain links TRBV28 to TRBJ2-1; 13 bases map to TRBD2. The CDR3 contains 15 residues. With 5 bases clipped from V and 13 bases from J, the junction kept 11 bases outside the gene matches. Germline-derived CDR1 and CDR2 are MDHEN and SYDVKM. For the CDR3, the DNA is TGTGCCAGCAGTCCCGAGGGACTAGCGGGGTCTGGACAGTTCTTC. Translating it yields CASSPEGLAGSGQFF.

The chain carries TRBV6-5 and TRBJ1-5, with D uncertain. CDR1 and CDR2 from the germline V gene are MNHEY and SVGAGI. CDR3 length: 13 residues. The ends were cut back, 6 bases at V and 7 bases at J, with 13 bases in the middle. CDR3 bases: TGTGCCAGCAGAGCTAGGGCGGGACAGCCCCAGCATTTT. Translation: CASRARAGQPQHF.

The gene calls are TRBV5-1 and TRBJ2-3; 7 nucleotides agree with TRBD2. The CDR3 totals 16 residues. From germline, CDR1 is SGHRS and CDR2 YFSETQ. V shed 0 bases, J shed 2 bases, and the junction held 6 bases outside the gene matches. The CDR3 nucleotides read TGCGCCAGCAGCTTGGCACTAGCGAGCTACACAGATACGCAGTATTTT. Translating it yields CASSLALASYTDTQYF.

The gene calls are TRBV10-2 and TRBJ2-1; D is perhaps TRBD2 (6 bases). There are 14 residues in the CDR3. Germline lookup yields CDR1 WSHSY and CDR2 SAAADI. Between the trimmed V and J ends, which lost 2 bases and 6 bases, there was a span of 11 bases. CDR3 residues: CASSETSPGNEQFF. DNA of the CDR3: TGCGCCAGCAGTGAGACTAGCCCAGGCAATGAGCAGTTCTTC.

This chain connects TRBV19 to TRBJ1-5; D unclear. This CDR3 contains 13 residues. V lost 8 bases and J lost 2, with 10 bases in between. Germline CDR1 LNHDA, CDR2 SQIVND (reference sequence). CDR3 nucleotide sequence: TGTGCCAGTGAAAGCACAGGCAATCAGCCCCAGCATTTT. Amino acids: CASESTGNQPQHF.

This clone was picked up a small number of times. The chain carries TRBV6-6 and TRBJ2-7; D is ambiguous. The CDR3 spans 14 residues. The ends were cut back, 6 bases at V and 0 bases at J, with 12 bases in the middle. Per germline, CDR1 MNHNY and CDR2 SVGAGI (reference sequence). The CDR3, as DNA: TGTGCCAGCAGCCCCCCGGCGGCCTCCTACGAGCAGTACTTC. It yields the protein CASSPPAASYEQYF.

The chain uses TRBV19 and TRBJ2-7; weak D call: TRBD1 (6 bases). Trimming shortened V by 4 bases and J by 2 bases, and 9 bases separated the two germline ends. The CDR3 contains 13 residues. Germline assignment: CDR1 LNHDA and CDR2 SQIVND (reference sequence). DNA for the CDR3: TGTGCCAGTAGTAGGTGGACAGCCTACGAGCAGTACTTC. Residues: CASSRWTAYEQYF. Drawing the rest from reference TRBV19 and TRBJ2-7, the complete variable domain is DGGITQSPKYLFRKEGQNVTLSCEQNLNHDAMYWYRQDPGQGLRLIYYSQIVNDFQKGDIAEGYSVSREKKESFPLTVTSAQKNPTAFYLCASSRWTAYEQYFGPGTRLTVT.

V and J are TRBV27 and TRBJ2-2, with 8 positions matching TRBD1. Germline loops: CDR1 MNHEY, CDR2 SMNVEV (reference sequence). With 2 bases clipped from V and 5 bases from J, the junction kept 1 base outside the gene matches. There are 14 residues in the CDR3. This CDR3 is CASSLTGGTGELFF. CDR3 in DNA: TGTGCCAGCAGTTTAACAGGGGGAACCGGGGAGCTGTTTTTT.

In regard to this clone: An end of the junction does not agree with germline; a read error may underlie this. The chain employs TRBV7-9 and TRBJ2-1, with 10 nucleotides matching TRBD2. CDR3 length: 18 amino acids. Germline V CDR1 and CDR2: SEHNR, FQNEAQ (reference sequence). CDR3 sequence: CSSSLGRVSGRAVNEQFF. The DNA of the CDR3 is TGTTCCAGCAGCTTAGGTCGGGTAAGCGGGAGGGCCGTAAATGAGCAGTTCTTC.

The chain is built from TRBV10-3 and TRBJ2-2; D call uncertain. Trimming cost V 3 bases and J 4 bases, with 3 bases left between them. Germline loops: CDR1 ENHRY, CDR2 SYGVKD. The CDR3 covers 12 residues. The CDR3 DNA sequence: TGTGCCATCAGTGAACTCACCGGGGAGCTGTTTTTT. Translated, it gives CAISELTGELFF.

The J gene is TRBJ2-1, the V gene TRBV9; 8 bases match TRBD2. The CDR3 is 16 amino acids. The germline CDR1 and CDR2 sequences are SGDLS and YYNGEE. V gave up 4 bases and J gave up 9 bases; unmatched junction bases: 15. The CDR3 here is CASSPHSPRLASEQFF. CDR3 nucleotides: TGTGCCAGCAGCCCCCACTCCCCTCGACTAGCGTCTGAGCAGTTCTTC.

This rearrangement joins TRBV10-1 to TRBJ2-3; TRBD2 matches 11 bases. The CDR3 has 17 amino acids. The ends lost 3 bases at V and 5 bases at J; junction bases unmatched: 10. Germline V gives CDR1 WNHNN, CDR2 SYGVQD (reference sequence). Here the CDR3 reads CASSDSGRAEYGDTQYF. The CDR3 DNA follows: TGCGCCAGCAGTGATAGCGGGAGGGCCGAGTATGGAGATACGCAGTATTTT.

V is TRBV28 and J is TRBJ1-3; possible D gene TRBD1, 5 bases. The V and J ends lost 1 base and 4 bases respectively, with 11 bases between them. Germline-derived CDR1 and CDR2 are MDHEN and SYDVKM. This CDR3 region has 15 residues. The CDR3 nucleotides are TGTGCCAGCAGTTTATCCTGGGGCGAAGGAAACACCATATATTTT. Translated, it gives CASSLSWGEGNTIYF.

In this sample, this clone turned up once. V gene TRBV13 combines with J gene TRBJ2-7; 8 bases line up with TRBD1. Germline CDR1 is PRHDT and CDR2 is FYEKMQ (reference sequence). Trimming took 6 bases from V and 7 from J; bases not matched to a gene: 8. The CDR3 is made up of 13 amino acids. The CDR3 region is CASSQDRVGEQYF. The CDR3 bases are TGTGCCAGCAGTCAGGACAGGGTAGGGGAGCAGTACTTC.

The V gene is TRBV7-2, the J gene TRBJ2-3; no definite D call. The CDR3 covers 14 residues. V lost 5 bases and J lost 2, with 11 bases in between. Germline CDR1 is SGHTA and CDR2 is FQGNSA. CDR3 residues: CASSPGGSTDTQYF. The CDR3 DNA reads as TGTGCCAGCAGCCCAGGTGGATCCACAGATACGCAGTATTTT.

The chain carries TRBV7-3 and TRBJ2-3; 14 bases are shared with TRBD2. Germline-derived CDR1 and CDR2 are SGHTA and FQGTGA. J gave up 8 bases and V 5 bases, and 18 bases lay outside the gene matches. The CDR3 is made up of 19 amino acids. CDR3 in amino acids: CASSPPGAGTSGGSGTQYF. The CDR3 DNA reads TGTGCCAGCAGCCCCCCAGGAGCAGGGACTAGCGGGGGTAGCGGTACGCAGTATTTT.

V and J are TRBV5-6 and TRBJ1-5; no reliable D call. CDR1 and CDR2 from the germline V gene are SGHDT and YYEEEE. V lost 1 base and J lost 0, with 5 bases in between. The CDR3 totals 14 residues. The CDR3 coding sequence is TGTGCCAGCAGCTTGAAACATAGCAATCAGCCCCAGCATTTT. It specifies CASSLKHSNQPQHF.

The J gene is TRBJ1-2, the V gene TRBV19; D is unresolved. Trimming stripped 3 bases from V and 3 bases from J, with 11 bases between. Germline-derived CDR1 and CDR2 are LNHDA and SQIVND (reference sequence). This CDR3 is 14 amino acids long. The CDR3 region is CASSIGNLDYGYTF. The CDR3 DNA reads as TGTGCCAGTAGTATCGGGAACTTGGACTATGGCTACACCTTC.

The V call is TRBV20-1, the J call TRBJ2-7; D might be TRBD2 (5 bases). V was shortened by 6 bases and J by 7 bases, with 13 bases between the two germline ends. CDR1 is DFQATT, CDR2 SNEGSKA, per germline (reference sequence). The CDR3 runs to 11 residues. The chain's CDR3 is CSARRTGEQYF. CDR3 sequence (DNA): TGCAGTGCCCGACGGACGGGGGAGCAGTACTTC.

This chain connects TRBV5-1 to TRBJ2-3; 7 nucleotides match TRBD2. Germline V gene data show CDR1 as SGHRS and CDR2 as YFSETQ. Trimming cost V 0 bases and J 2 bases; bases outside gene matches: 9. This CDR3 has 17 residues. The CDR3 sequence: CASSLVRGVTYTDTQYF. CDR3 DNA sequence: TGCGCCAGCAGCTTGGTACGGGGGGTTACCTACACAGATACGCAGTATTTT.

The table lists this clone with a count of one. The chain uses TRBV15 and TRBJ1-6; TRBD1 might be the D (6 bases). Germline CDR1 LNHNV, CDR2 YYDKDF (reference sequence). The CDR3 has 12 amino acids. V was trimmed by 5 bases and J by 9 bases, leaving 8 bases between them. The CDR3 nucleotides read TGTGCCACCAGCGGACAGTTTTCACCCCTCCACTTT. Translation: CATSGQFSPLHF.